The clone carrying this T cell receptor (beta chain) was recorded a few times. The antigen remains unidentified. The trim removed 9 bases at V and 7 bases at J, leaving 16 bases unmatched. The CDR3 spans 17 residues. The germline gives CDR1 SNHLY, CDR2 FYNNEI. Expressed TCRB transcripts were sequenced because the isolated RNA had all been reverse transcribed beforehand. Using immunoSEQ multiplex PCR, the repertoire was profiled, and TCRdb retains in-frame clones only, with some absent. Of more than 300,000 clones detected, around 7.6% appear once; the ten largest clones hold under 0.5%. The source of the sample is a study of beta chain features in type 1 diabetes. Across the whole study: Sorted cells examined across all samples numbered about 110,000,000.

Overall study results and limits: Fewer insertions but more deletions were seen at VDJ junctions in type 1 diabetes patients. Any HLA effect on TCRB rearrangement was left unresolved by small sub-analyses. There was a moderate but significant shortening of TCRB CDR3s in all four CD4+ subsets of Type 1 diabetes patients.

The rearrangement joins TRBV2 to TRBJ2-1; 12 positions match TRBD2. This TCR came from a woman aged 18-29 years in good health. Sequencing input: central memory CD4+ T cells from blood. This CDR3 is CARQTGRLAGVGNEQFF. As DNA, the CDR3 is TGTGCCAGACAAACCGGGAGACTAGCGGGAGTGGGGAATGAGCAGTTCTTC. Together with reference TRBV2 and TRBJ2-1, the CDR3 gives the full variable domain: EPEVTQTPSHQVTQMGQEVILRCVPISNHLYFYWYRQILGQKVEFLVSFYNNEISEKSEIFDDQFSVERPDGSNFTLKIRSTKLEDSAMYFCARQTGRLAGVGNEQFFGPGTRLTVL.